The 9 T cell receptor beta chains in this list originate from one sample, sequenced in a study of shared T cell receptors in the human thymus. Data came from immunoSEQ multiplex PCR; TCRdb stores just in-frame clones and leaves some out. The sample lists 630,000 or so clones, over 75% seen once, with 0.0094% in the top ten. Separately, the same data were catalogued under a study of human thymus T cells.

The sample consisted of thymocytes. The receptor set was obtained from a boy in the first two years of life with a congenital heart defect.

This chain joins TRBV9 and TRBJ1-2; 8 nucleotides agree with TRBD1. This CDR3 is built from 15 residues. CDR1 SGDLS and CDR2 YYNGEE come from the germline V gene. J lost 7 bases, V lost 4 bases, and 12 bases had no gene match. The CDR3 nucleotides read TGTGCCAGCAGCCCACGAGGACAGGGTGGGGGTGGCTACACCTTC. This sequence encodes CASSPRGQGGGGYTF.

The V gene is TRBV6-4, the J gene TRBJ2-5; D possibly corresponds to TRBD1 (6 bases). The J call may be in error: the DNA end matches TRBJ2-7 better. The CDR3 length is 17 residues. The germline gives CDR1 MRHNA, CDR2 SNTAGT. The CDR3 here is CASSDSDRRQDTYEQYF. CDR3 bases: TGTGCCAGCAGTGACTCGGACCGGCGACAGGACACCTACGAGCAGTACTTC.

The CDR3 region is CATRGQSTYEQYF. The CDR3 DNA reads TGTGCCACCAGGGGACAGAGTACCTACGAGCAGTACTTC. The chain combines TRBV15 with TRBJ2-7; 7 bases agree with TRBD1. V was pared by 6 bases and J by 2 bases, with 4 bases of the junction left unmatched. The germline CDR1 and CDR2 sequences are LNHNV and YYDKDF (reference sequence). The CDR3 is made up of 13 amino acids.

The chain employs TRBV27 and TRBJ1-4; no reliable D call. The V end lost 7 bases, the J end lost 0 bases, and 12 bases lay between the germline ends. Germline-derived CDR1 and CDR2 are MNHEY and SMNVEV (reference sequence). This CDR3 is built from 15 residues. The CDR3: CASTNGDATNEKLFF. In DNA, the CDR3 is TGTGCCAGCACAAACGGGGATGCAACTAATGAAAAACTGTTTTTT. Based on the CDR3 plus reference TRBV27 and TRBJ1-4, the full variable domain is EAQVTQNPRYLITVTGKKLTVTCSQNMNHEYMSWYRQDPGLGLRQIYYSMNVEVTDKGDVPEGYKVSRKEKRNFPLILESPSPNQTSLYFCASTNGDATNEKLFFGSGTQLSVL.

This chain links TRBV11-3 with TRBJ1-2; TRBD1 aligns across 7 bases. The V and J ends lost 2 bases and 2 bases, in that order; junction bases with no gene match: 8. Germline V gene lookup returns CDR1 SGHNT and CDR2 YENEEA. The CDR3 sequence is 16 residues long. This CDR3 reads CASSLIPTGPNYGYTF. CDR3 nucleotides: TGTGCCAGCAGCTTAATCCCGACAGGGCCAAACTATGGCTACACCTTC.

The chain employs TRBV5-5 and TRBJ1-5; 11 nucleotides agree with TRBD1. The CDR3 totals 16 residues. Trimming cost V 4 bases and J 0 bases; bases outside gene matches: 3. CDR1 SGHKS and CDR2 YYEKEE come from the germline V gene (reference sequence). CDR3 sequence (DNA): TGTGCCAGCAGCCCGGGGACAGGGGGTAGCAATCAGCCCCAGCATTTT. Residues: CASSPGTGGSNQPQHF.

This rearrangement joins TRBV7-9 to TRBJ1-5; TRBD1 matches 7 bases. Germline V gene sequence: CDR1 SEHNR, CDR2 FQNEAQ (reference sequence). Trimming took 1 base from V and 3 from J; bases not matched to a gene: 3. The CDR3 consists of 15 residues. The CDR3 loop is CASSLEGANNQPQHF. The CDR3 DNA is TGTGCCAGCAGCTTAGAGGGGGCAAACAATCAGCCCCAGCATTTT.

The chain joins TRBV4-3 to TRBJ2-3, with 7 bases lining up with TRBD2. Germline V gives CDR1 LGHNA, CDR2 YSLEER. The CDR3 contains 12 residues. The J segment lost 11 bases and the V segment lost 2 bases, leaving 4 bases of the junction unmatched. CDR3 protein: CASSQTPGGQYF. The CDR3, as DNA: TGCGCCAGCAGCCAAACACCGGGAGGGCAGTATTTT.

This clone turned up a few times. The chain uses TRBV29-1 and TRBJ1-1, with 11 bases identical to TRBD1. This CDR3 region has 14 residues. The V gene end was trimmed by 4 bases and the J gene end by 6 bases; junction bases not matched to a gene: 7. Germline CDR1 reads SQVTM; CDR2 reads ANQGSEA. The DNA for the CDR3 is TGCAGCGTTGGAGAGGGACAGGGGGTGGCTGAAGCTTTCTTT. Its protein is CSVGEGQGVAEAFF.